These 20 T cell receptor beta chains were all obtained from the same sample, sequenced in a study of CDR3 diversity in severe acne. TCRdb itself ran the PCR reads through MiXCR, one entry per CDR3 protein. The top ten hold around an eighth of the sample, which has approximately 97,000 distinct CDR3 sequences, around 53% seen once. The sequenced material came from blood. These receptors were collected from a male donor with acne.

This clonotype has only one observation. One end of the junction fails to match germline, which may point to a read error. The chain is built from TRBV11-1 and TRBJ2-5, with TRBD2 identical over 14 bases. Germline assignment: CDR1 SGHAT and CDR2 FQDESV (reference sequence). CDR3 length: 16 amino acids. CDR3 nucleotides: TGCGCCAGCAGTGACGGGACTAGCGGGAGTACTGAGACCCAGTACTTC. Translating it yields CASSDGTSGSTETQYF.

About this clonotype: Germline is not matched at one junction end, which may reflect a read error. The V and J genes are TRBV24-1 and TRBJ1-2, with D perhaps matching TRBD1 (5 bases). CDR1 and CDR2 from the germline V gene are KGHDR and SFDVKD. CDR3 length: 16 residues. The DNA of the CDR3 is TGTGCCAGCAGTTTGTCAGGGCTACTGTTTAACTATGGCTACACCTTC. Its translation is CASSLSGLLFNYGYTF.

About this clonotype: Given a much more abundant clone one base away, this may be a read error. The chain has TRBV7-2 and TRBJ2-3; possible D gene TRBD2, 5 bases. Trimming cost V 5 bases and J 0 bases, with 12 bases left between them. Germline V lookup: CDR1 SGHTA, CDR2 FQGNSA. The CDR3 has 15 residues. Here the CDR3 DNA reads TGTGCCAGCAGCCCCGGGGAGACTAGCACAGATACGCAGTATTTT. Translating it yields CASSPGETSTDTQYF.

The chain uses TRBV28 and TRBJ2-1; D is perhaps TRBD1 (5 bases). The CDR3 is made up of 12 amino acids. Looked up from germline, CDR1 is MDHEN and CDR2 is SYDVKM. The V end was cut by 2 bases, the J end by 7 bases, with 6 bases between. The chain's CDR3 is CASSLGANEQFF. As DNA, the CDR3 is TGTGCCAGCAGTTTAGGGGCTAATGAGCAGTTCTTC.

CDR3 sequence reads: CASSDGIRNTEAFF. Written as DNA, the CDR3 is TGTGCCAGCAGCGACGGGATTAGGAACACTGAAGCTTTCTTT. The chain recombines TRBV7-7 with TRBJ1-1; D is uncertain. CDR1 and CDR2 from the germline V gene are SSHAT and FNYEAQ (reference sequence). The germline V and J ends were trimmed by 5 bases and 1 base, with 11 bases remaining between them. The CDR3 contains 14 residues.

The sample holds a few counts of this clonotype. The chain employs TRBV10-3 and TRBJ1-5; D gene unclear. This CDR3 has 13 amino acids. Looked up from germline, CDR1 is ENHRY and CDR2 is SYGVKD. The V end lost 8 bases, the J end lost 7 bases, and 15 bases lay between the germline ends. CDR3 nucleotide sequence: TGTGCCATCTCGTCGGCAGCGACACAGCCCCAGCATTTT. Translation gives CAISSAATQPQHF.

Points on this clonotype: A much larger clone differs by one base, so this may be a read error. The J gene is TRBJ2-5, the V gene TRBV7-7, with a tentative D call TRBD2 (5 bases). This CDR3 spans 13 amino acids. In germline, CDR1 is SSHAT, CDR2 FNYEAQ (reference sequence). The CDR3 sequence is CDSSEDFGETQYF. The CDR3 DNA reads TGTGATAGCAGCGAGGACTTCGGGGAGACCCAGTACTTC. Drawing the rest from reference TRBV7-7 and TRBJ2-5, the complete variable domain is GAGVSQSPRYKVTKRGQDVTLRCDPISSHATLYWYQQALGQGPEFLTYFNYEAQPDKSGLPSDRFSAERPEGSISTLTIQRTEQRDSAMYRCDSSEDFGETQYFGPGTRLLVL.

The chain couples TRBV28 to TRBJ1-6; the match to TRBD1 covers 8 bases. V lost 10 bases to trimming and J lost 2 bases; unmatched junction nucleotides: 7. The length of the CDR3 is 15 residues. From germline, CDR1 is MDHEN and CDR2 SYDVKM. The CDR3 sequence: CATQDREPYNSPLHF. The CDR3 bases are TGTGCCACCCAGGACAGGGAGCCCTATAATTCACCCCTCCACTTT.

This clonotype appeared many times. This chain connects TRBV20-1 to TRBJ1-5, with D unresolved. This CDR3 has 14 residues. Trimming left V 0 bases short and J 3 bases short, with 9 bases between. The germline gives CDR1 DFQATT, CDR2 SNEGSKA (reference sequence). Here the CDR3 reads CSARDPIANQPQHF. For the CDR3, the DNA is TGCAGTGCTAGAGATCCCATAGCCAATCAGCCCCAGCATTTT.

This clonotype turned up a few times. This chain connects TRBV30 to TRBJ1-2, with D possibly TRBD1 on 6 matching bases. Trimming removed 2 bases from V and 5 bases from J, with 15 bases in between. This CDR3 region has 14 residues. Germline values: CDR1 GTSNPN, CDR2 SVGIG (reference sequence). The CDR3 sequence: CAWSPEATGYGYTF. The CDR3 DNA reads as TGTGCCTGGAGTCCTGAAGCCACAGGGTATGGCTACACCTTC.

The chain recombines TRBV20-1 with TRBJ2-7, with 10 bases matching TRBD1. From germline, CDR1 is DFQATT and CDR2 SNEGSKA (reference sequence). The CDR3 consists of 14 residues. V dropped 1 base and J dropped 5; count of bases not matched to a gene: 5. The CDR3: CSARGGQGKNEQYF. CDR3 bases: TGCAGTGCTAGAGGGGGACAGGGGAAGAACGAGCAGTACTTC.

The chain's CDR3 is CASSQESGFGGELFF. The CDR3 DNA is TGTGCCAGCAGCCAAGAATCGGGGTTCGGCGGGGAGCTGTTTTTT. The chain uses TRBV14 and TRBJ2-2; D may be TRBD2 (5 bases). The CDR3 runs 15 residues. Germline CDR1 reads SGHDN; CDR2 reads FVKESK. Trimming cost V 0 bases and J 7 bases, with 12 bases left between them. Together with reference TRBV14 and TRBJ2-2, the CDR3 gives the full variable domain: EAGVTQFPSHSVIEKGQTVTLRCDPISGHDNLYWYRRVMGKEIKFLLHFVKESKQDESGMPNNRFLAERTGGTYSTLKVQPAELEDSGVYFCASSQESGFGGELFFGEGSRLTVL.

The chain joins TRBV7-2 to TRBJ2-3, with 9 bases that match TRBD1. Trimming at V came to 11 bases and at J to 0 bases, leaving 0 bases not matched to a gene. The V gene's germline CDR1 is SGHTA and CDR2 FQGNSA. This CDR3 contains 12 residues. The CDR3 sequence: CAGTGSTDTQYF. In nucleotides, the CDR3 is TGTGCCGGGACAGGGAGCACAGATACGCAGTATTTT.

This clonotype occurred many times. The chain is built from TRBV25-1 and TRBJ2-2; D unresolved. CDR3 length: 14 residues. V dropped 1 base and J dropped 1 base, with 4 bases sitting between them. The germline CDR1 and CDR2 sequences are MGHDK and SYGVNS. The CDR3 here is CASSELLNTGELFF. DNA of the CDR3: TGTGCCAGCAGTGAATTATTGAACACCGGGGAGCTGTTTTTT. The whole variable domain, remainder taken from reference TRBV25-1 and TRBJ2-2, is EADIYQTPRYLVIGTGKKITLECSQTMGHDKMYWYQQDPGMELHLIHYSYGVNSTEKGDLSSESTVSRIRTEHFPLTLESARPSHTSQYLCASSELLNTGELFFGEGSRLTVL.

Notes on this clonotype: A clone one base away is much larger, so this may be a read error. The chain recombines TRBV11-3 with TRBJ2-7, with D possibly being TRBD2 (5 bases). CDR1 and CDR2 (germline): SGHNT, YENEEA. This CDR3 is 14 amino acids long. The CDR3 is CASSLTGKTYVQYF. DNA of the CDR3: TGTGCCAGCAGCTTGACCGGGAAGACCTACGTGCAGTACTTC.

This sequence joins TRBV6-1 and TRBJ2-5; 11 bases match TRBD2. The J segment lost 5 bases and the V segment lost 0 bases, leaving 8 bases of the junction unmatched. This CDR3 is built from 17 residues. Looked up from germline, CDR1 is MNHNS and CDR2 is SASEGT. This CDR3 reads CASSEALSGRGRETQYF. CDR3 nucleotide sequence: TGTGCCAGCAGTGAAGCGCTTAGCGGGAGGGGACGGGAGACCCAGTACTTC.

This clonotype came up once. The rearrangement links TRBV5-6 to TRBJ1-1, with D possibly being TRBD1 (5 bases). Trimming left V 4 bases short and J 0 bases short, with 10 bases between. The CDR3 sequence is 14 residues long. Germline lookup yields CDR1 SGHDT and CDR2 YYEEEE. The CDR3 reads CASSTGRLNTEAFF. The CDR3 DNA follows: TGTGCCAGCAGCACGGGACGGTTGAACACTGAAGCTTTCTTT.

The chain recombines TRBV7-6 with TRBJ2-3; 12 positions match TRBD2. The CDR3 has 17 amino acids. CDR1 is SGHVS and CDR2 is FNYEAQ in the germline V gene. The V and J ends lost 5 bases and 1 base, in that order; junction bases with no gene match: 7. This CDR3 reads CASSPTSGSDRTDTQYF. DNA of the CDR3: TGTGCCAGCAGCCCGACTAGCGGGAGTGACCGCACAGATACGCAGTATTTT.

The chain links TRBV19 to TRBJ1-5, with TRBD1 matching over 10 bases. V trimming: 3 bases; J trimming: 4 bases; junction bases outside the gene matches: 0. This CDR3 contains 14 residues. Germline V gene data show CDR1 as LNHDA and CDR2 as SQIVND (reference sequence). This CDR3 is CASSMGQGNQPQHF. Written as DNA, the CDR3 is TGTGCCAGTAGTATGGGACAGGGGAATCAGCCCCAGCATTTT.

The rearrangement uses TRBV7-3 and TRBJ2-5, with D perhaps TRBD1 or TRBD2 (5 bases each). Trimming removed 6 bases from V and 3 bases from J, with 11 bases in between. CDR1 and CDR2 (germline): SGHTA, FQGTGA. The CDR3 consists of 13 residues. As DNA, the CDR3 is TGTGCCAGCAGGGGTCGGGGCGAAGAGACCCAGTACTTC. This gives the protein CASRGRGEETQYF.